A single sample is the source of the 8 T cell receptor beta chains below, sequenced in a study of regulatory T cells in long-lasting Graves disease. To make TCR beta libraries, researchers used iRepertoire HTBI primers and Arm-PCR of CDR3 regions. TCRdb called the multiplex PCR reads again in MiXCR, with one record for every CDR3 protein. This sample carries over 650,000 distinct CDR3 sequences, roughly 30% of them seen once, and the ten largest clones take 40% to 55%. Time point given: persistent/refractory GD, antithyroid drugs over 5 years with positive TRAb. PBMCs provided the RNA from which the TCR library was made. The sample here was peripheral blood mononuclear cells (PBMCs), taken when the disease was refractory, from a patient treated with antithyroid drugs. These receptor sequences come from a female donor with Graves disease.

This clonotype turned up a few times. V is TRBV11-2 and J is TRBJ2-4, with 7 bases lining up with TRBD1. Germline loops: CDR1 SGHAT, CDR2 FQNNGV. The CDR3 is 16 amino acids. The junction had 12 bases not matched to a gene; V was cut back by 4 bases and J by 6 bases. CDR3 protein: CASSSRDRMAVNIQYF. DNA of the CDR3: TGTGCCAGCAGCTCGAGGGACAGAATGGCCGTAAACATTCAGTACTTC.

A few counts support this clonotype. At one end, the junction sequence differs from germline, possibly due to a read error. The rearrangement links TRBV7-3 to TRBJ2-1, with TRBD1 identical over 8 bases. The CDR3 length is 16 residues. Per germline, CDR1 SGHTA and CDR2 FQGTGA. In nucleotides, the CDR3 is TGTGCCAGCACCCCCTTAGGGGACAGGTCCTTCAATGAGCAGTTCTTC. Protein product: CASTPLGDRSFNEQFF. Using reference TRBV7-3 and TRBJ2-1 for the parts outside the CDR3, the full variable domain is GAGVSQTPSNKVTEKGKYVELRCDPISGHTALYWYRQSLGQGPEFLIYFQGTGAADDSGLPNDRFFAVRPEGSVSTLKIQRTERGDSAVYLCASTPLGDRSFNEQFFGPGTRLTVL.

CDR3 amino acids: CASSYLGLAGEQYF. The CDR3 nucleotides are TGTGCCAGCAGTTACTTGGGACTAGCTGGCGAGCAGTACTTC. The chain recombines TRBV6-6 with TRBJ2-7; 9 bases align to TRBD2. Germline-derived CDR1 and CDR2 are MNHNY and SVGAGI (reference sequence). The CDR3 covers 14 residues. J was trimmed by 6 bases and V by 1 base; bases with no gene match: 4.

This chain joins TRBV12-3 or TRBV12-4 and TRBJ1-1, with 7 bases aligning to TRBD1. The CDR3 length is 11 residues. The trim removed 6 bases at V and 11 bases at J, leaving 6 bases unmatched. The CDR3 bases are TGTGCCAGCAGGGAGGGGGCGTCGGCTTTCTTT. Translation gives CASREGASAFF.

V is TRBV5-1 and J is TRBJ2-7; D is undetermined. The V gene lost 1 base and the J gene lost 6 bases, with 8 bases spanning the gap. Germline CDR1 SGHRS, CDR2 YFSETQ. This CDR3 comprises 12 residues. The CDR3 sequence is CASSLTLSEQYF. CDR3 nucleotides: TGCGCCAGCAGCTTGACTCTCAGCGAGCAGTACTTC.

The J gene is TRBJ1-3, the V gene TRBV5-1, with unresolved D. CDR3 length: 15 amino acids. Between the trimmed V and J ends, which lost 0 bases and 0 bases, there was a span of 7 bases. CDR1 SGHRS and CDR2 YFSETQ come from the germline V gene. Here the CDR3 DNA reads TGCGCCAGCAGCTTGGGTGAAATCTCTGGAAACACCATATATTTT. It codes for CASSLGEISGNTIYF.

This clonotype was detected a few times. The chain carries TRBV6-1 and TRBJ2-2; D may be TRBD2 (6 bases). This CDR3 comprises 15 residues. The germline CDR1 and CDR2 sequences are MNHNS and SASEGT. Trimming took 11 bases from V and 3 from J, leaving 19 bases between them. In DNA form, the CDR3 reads TGTGCCGCCATTACGGGACTCGCGGACACCGGGGAGCTGTTTTTT. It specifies CAAITGLADTGELFF.

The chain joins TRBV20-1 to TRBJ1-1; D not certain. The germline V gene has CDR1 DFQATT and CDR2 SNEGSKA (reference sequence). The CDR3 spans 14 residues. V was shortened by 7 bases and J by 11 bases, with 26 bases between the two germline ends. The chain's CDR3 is CSVSHLSGGLRAFF. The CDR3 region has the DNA TGCAGTGTCAGTCACCTTTCAGGTGGACTTCGGGCTTTCTTT.